This T cell receptor (beta chain) was sequenced in a study of OX40 agonist ivuxolimab in advanced cancers. Data came from immunoSEQ multiplex PCR; TCRdb stores just in-frame clones and leaves some out. The table lists 50,000 to 75,000 clones, about 90% of them singletons. The CDR3 is 15 amino acids. The germline V gene has CDR1 SEHNR and CDR2 FQNEAQ (reference sequence). V lost 3 bases to trimming and J lost 8 bases; unmatched junction nucleotides: 10. The specimen was CD4+ or CD8+ T cells sorted from blood, collected in a trial of the OX40 agonist ivuxolimab. This TCR derives from an adult with an advanced solid tumor such as melanoma, head and neck, liver or kidney cancer. The chain recombines TRBV7-9 with TRBJ2-1, with 7 nucleotides matching TRBD2. The CDR3 reads CASSLTSSRGDEQFF. The CDR3 DNA follows: TGTGCCAGCAGCTTGACTAGCTCCAGAGGGGATGAGCAGTTCTTC.